These 29 T cell receptor beta chains were sequenced from one sample in a study of T cell changes during pregnancy in multiple sclerosis. Sequencing used immunoSEQ multiplex PCR; TCRdb keeps in-frame clones, though not all of them. The table records tens of thousands of clones, about 91% of them present only once. This specimen consisted of peripheral blood, obtained in the second trimester of pregnancy. The receptor source for this set is a female donor in good health, enrolled as a control in a pregnancy study.

This sequence joins TRBV2 and TRBJ1-2, with TRBD1 matching 10 bases. Germline V gives CDR1 SNHLY, CDR2 FYNNEI. The length of the CDR3 is 16 residues. Trimming took 0 bases from V and 6 from J; bases not matched to a gene: 7. The CDR3 DNA is TGTGCCAGCAGTGAAGCGCTTCAGGGGACAGGGGATGGCTACACCTTC. This translates into CASSEALQGTGDGYTF.

The V gene is TRBV28, the J gene TRBJ1-2; no reliable D call. V was cut by 3 bases and J by 0 bases, with 8 bases left in between. The CDR3 spans 14 residues. Germline CDR1 reads MDHEN; CDR2 reads SYDVKM. CDR3 coding DNA: TGTGCCAGCAGTTTCTGGGCCACTAACTATGGCTACACCTTC. Protein: CASSFWATNYGYTF.

The chain couples TRBV4-3 to TRBJ1-4; D remains ambiguous. CDR3 length: 15 residues. Per germline, CDR1 LGHNA and CDR2 YSLEER. V was trimmed by 0 bases and J by 2 bases, leaving 7 bases between them. The CDR3: CASSQEGGTNEKLFF. CDR3 nucleotide sequence: TGCGCCAGCAGCCAAGAAGGAGGGACTAATGAAAAACTGTTTTTT.

The chain joins TRBV27 to TRBJ2-1, with a possible D match to TRBD2 (6 bases). The CDR3 spans 14 residues. Trimming left V 5 bases short and J 4 bases short, with 12 bases between. Germline-derived CDR1 and CDR2 are MNHEY and SMNVEV (reference sequence). CDR3 sequence: CASSPPRGYNEQFF. DNA for the CDR3: TGTGCCAGCAGTCCCCCGCGGGGATACAATGAGCAGTTCTTC.

The chain combines TRBV5-1 with TRBJ1-1; no definite D call. The ends were cut back, 3 bases at V and 11 bases at J, with 14 bases in the middle. In germline, CDR1 is SGHRS, CDR2 YFSETQ. The CDR3 runs 12 residues. In nucleotides, the CDR3 is TGCGCCAGCAGCTCTTCGTCCTTTGAGGCTTTCTTT. It yields the protein CASSSSSFEAFF.

The chain links TRBV19 to TRBJ2-1; D is perhaps TRBD1 (5 bases). This CDR3 contains 13 residues. The V end lost 6 bases, the J end lost 4 bases, and 10 bases lay between the germline ends. CDR1 and CDR2 (germline): LNHDA, SQIVND (reference sequence). DNA for the CDR3: TGTGCCAGTAGAAAGGACACTTACAATGAGCAGTTCTTC. Amino acids: CASRKDTYNEQFF.

The rearrangement links TRBV19 to TRBJ2-5; TRBD1 aligns across 10 bases. J lost 5 bases, V lost 7 bases, and 4 bases had no gene match. CDR3 length equals 13 residues. Germline CDR1 and CDR2: LNHDA and SQIVND (reference sequence). The CDR3 here is CASTGQGGETQYF. The CDR3, as DNA: TGTGCCAGTACCGGACAGGGGGGGGAGACCCAGTACTTC.

The chain has TRBV5-5 and TRBJ2-4, with D possibly TRBD1 on 6 matching bases. Per the germline V gene, CDR1 is SGHKS and CDR2 is YYEKEE (reference sequence). V lost 2 bases to trimming and J lost 8 bases, with 11 bases between them. The CDR3 contains 13 residues. The CDR3 loop reads CASSLEGDYIQYF. The DNA of the CDR3 is TGTGCCAGCAGCTTAGAGGGGGATTACATTCAGTACTTC.

J is TRBJ2-2 and V is TRBV4-2; 7 bases align to TRBD2. The CDR3 totals 16 residues. Looked up from germline, CDR1 is LGHNA and CDR2 is YNFKEQ. V lost 2 bases, J lost 4 bases, and 7 bases stayed unmatched. CDR3 nucleotide sequence: TGTGCCAGCAGCCAAACCCTAGCGGCCGCCACCGGGGAGCTGTTTTTT. Protein product: CASSQTLAAATGELFF.

This rearrangement joins TRBV5-1 to TRBJ2-5; TRBD1 matches at 7 bases. Germline CDR1 is SGHRS and CDR2 is YFSETQ. This CDR3 comprises 15 residues. With 4 bases clipped from V and 4 bases from J, the junction kept 10 bases outside the gene matches. The CDR3 reads CASSALTGTGETQYF. CDR3 sequence (DNA): TGCGCCAGCAGCGCTTTGACAGGGACGGGAGAGACCCAGTACTTC.

The J gene is TRBJ1-5, the V gene TRBV2, with D perhaps TRBD1 (5 bases). Germline loops: CDR1 SNHLY, CDR2 FYNNEI. The germline V and J ends were trimmed by 2 bases and 9 bases, with 14 bases remaining between them. The CDR3 length is 14 residues. CDR3 bases: TGTGCCAGCAGTGAATATATCAGGGAACGGCCCCAGCATTTT. Its translation: CASSEYIRERPQHF.

In the case of this clone: A read error may account for a junction end that differs from germline. V usage is TRBV16 and J usage is TRBJ1-4; D not resolved. Germline V gene lookup returns CDR1 KGHSY and CDR2 FQNENV. The CDR3 runs to 12 residues. CDR3 coding DNA: TGTGTCAGCAGCCACCAAACGGAGGAACTGTTTTTT. It specifies CVSSHQTEELFF.

The CDR3 nucleotides are TGTGCCAGCAGCCGGACTAGCGGGAGTACGTACGAGCAGTACTTC. This codes for CASSRTSGSTYEQYF. The chain combines TRBV14 with TRBJ2-7, with 13 bases that match TRBD2. V shed 4 bases and J 4 bases; nucleotides not matched to a gene: 4. CDR3 length: 15 residues. The germline gives CDR1 SGHDN, CDR2 FVKESK.

The chain employs TRBV4-2 and TRBJ2-3; D ambiguous. Trimming left V 0 bases short and J 1 base short, with 11 bases between. The germline V gene has CDR1 LGHNA and CDR2 YNFKEQ. The CDR3 extends over 16 amino acids. The CDR3 sequence: CASSQDTESGTDTQYF. The CDR3 nucleotides are TGTGCCAGCAGCCAAGATACCGAGTCCGGCACAGATACGCAGTATTTT.

CDR3 sequence (DNA): TGTGCCAGCAGCTTAATTAGCGGGAGAGGCTCCTACGAGCAGTACTTC. This encodes CASSLISGRGSYEQYF. The genes are TRBV5-5 and TRBJ2-7; 9 nucleotides match TRBD2. Germline CDR1 and CDR2: SGHKS and YYEKEE (reference sequence). The CDR3 extends over 16 amino acids. With 2 bases clipped from V and 0 bases from J, the junction kept 6 bases outside the gene matches. Variable domain in full (rest from reference TRBV5-5 and TRBJ2-7): DAGVTQSPTHLIKTRGQQVTLRCSPISGHKSVSWYQQVLGQGPQFIFQYYEKEERGRGNFPDRFSARQFPNYSSELNVNALLLGDSALYLCASSLISGRGSYEQYFGPGTRLTVT.

In DNA form, the CDR3 reads TGTGCCAGCAGCTCGGGACAAGCCTACAATGAGCAGTTCTTC. Amino acids: CASSSGQAYNEQFF. The genes are TRBV5-6 and TRBJ2-1; the D gene is possibly TRBD1 (6 bases). CDR1 SGHDT and CDR2 YYEEEE come from the germline V gene. The CDR3 consists of 14 residues. The V end lost 3 bases, the J end lost 2 bases, and 9 bases lay between the germline ends. Looking up the rest from reference TRBV5-6 and TRBJ2-1 gives the full variable domain: DAGVTQSPTHLIKTRGQQVTLRCSPKSGHDTVSWYQQALGQGPQFIFQYYEEEERQRGNFPDRFSGHQFPNYSSELNVNALLLGDSALYLCASSSGQAYNEQFFGPGTRLTVL.

The chain links TRBV13 to TRBJ2-1, with D possibly being TRBD1 (6 bases). Trimming stripped 4 bases from V and 6 bases from J, with 7 bases between. Germline V gene lookup returns CDR1 PRHDT and CDR2 FYEKMQ (reference sequence). The CDR3 runs 12 residues. The CDR3 region has the DNA TGTGCCAGCAGCTCACAGGGCAATGAGCAGTTCTTC. It specifies CASSSQGNEQFF.

The chain couples TRBV19 to TRBJ1-5, with D uncertain. Trimming stripped 1 base from V and 1 base from J, with 8 bases between. The germline CDR1 and CDR2 sequences are LNHDA and SQIVND (reference sequence). This CDR3 is 15 amino acids long. The DNA for the CDR3 is TGTGCCAGTAGTATAGGGTCTATAAGCAATCAGCCCCAGCATTTT. This encodes CASSIGSISNQPQHF.

This chain links TRBV27 with TRBJ1-4; the D is unclear. From germline, CDR1 is MNHEY and CDR2 SMNVEV (reference sequence). V was cut by 2 bases and J by 8 bases, with 6 bases left in between. The CDR3 extends over 12 amino acids. For the CDR3, the DNA is TGTGCCAGCAGTTTAGGAGGGGAAAAACTGTTTTTT. As protein: CASSLGGEKLFF.

The rearrangement joins TRBV11-2 to TRBJ2-1; 15 bases fit TRBD2. Trimming cost V 5 bases and J 0 bases; bases outside gene matches: 2. The CDR3 totals 17 residues. Germline CDR1 and CDR2: SGHAT and FQNNGV. CDR3 bases: TGTGCCAGCAGCCGGGGACTAGCGGGGGGCTCCTACAATGAGCAGTTCTTC. Its translation is CASSRGLAGGSYNEQFF.

The chain joins TRBV19 to TRBJ1-2; D may be TRBD1 (6 bases). Deletions cut 7 bases from V and 3 bases from J, with 9 bases between. The CDR3 length is 12 residues. Germline lookup yields CDR1 LNHDA and CDR2 SQIVND (reference sequence). In DNA, the CDR3 is TGTGCCAGTAACACAGGGTACTATGGCTACACCTTC. Translated: CASNTGYYGYTF.

The V and J genes are TRBV7-2 and TRBJ2-3, with TRBD2 matching 9 bases. The CDR3 loop spans 18 amino acids. V dropped 6 bases and J dropped 1; count of bases not matched to a gene: 14. Germline values: CDR1 SGHTA, CDR2 FQGNSA. DNA for the CDR3: TGTGCCAGCAGTTTCGGCCGTAGACTAGCGGCAGGCACAGATACGCAGTATTTT. Translated, it gives CASSFGRRLAAGTDTQYF.

The chain recombines TRBV7-8 with TRBJ2-7; D is uncertain. The CDR3 covers 11 residues. The V gene's germline CDR1 is SGHVS and CDR2 FQNEAQ. V was trimmed by 0 bases and J by 7 bases, leaving 4 bases between them. CDR3 DNA: TGTGCCAGCAGCTTAGCTCGGGAGCAGTACTTC. This codes for CASSLAREQYF.

This rearrangement joins TRBV5-1 to TRBJ1-6; 9 positions match TRBD1. Trimming took 4 bases from V and 9 from J; bases not matched to a gene: 11. CDR1 and CDR2 (germline): SGHRS, YFSETQ. CDR3 length: 16 amino acids. The CDR3 DNA reads as TGCGCCAGCAGCCTCCCTCGGACAGGGGAGTCTTCACCCCTCCACTTT. It encodes CASSLPRTGESSPLHF. Full variable domain (rest looked up from reference TRBV5-1 and TRBJ1-6): KAGVTQTPRYLIKTRGQQVTLSCSPISGHRSVSWYQQTPGQGLQFLFEYFSETQRNKGNFPGRFSGRQFSNSRSEMNVSTLELGDSALYLCASSLPRTGESSPLHFGNGTRLTVT.

The chain links TRBV20-1 to TRBJ2-5; D perhaps matches TRBD1 (5 bases). The CDR3 consists of 11 residues. The V end lost 4 bases, the J end lost 7 bases, and 10 bases lay between the germline ends. Per the germline V gene, CDR1 is DFQATT and CDR2 is SNEGSKA (reference sequence). The CDR3 DNA reads TGCAGTGCTAAAAACAGGCGGACCCAGTACTTC. This translates into CSAKNRRTQYF.

The chain is built from TRBV6-5 and TRBJ1-2; no definite D call. The germline V and J ends were trimmed by 5 bases and 2 bases, with 9 bases remaining between them. The CDR3 is made up of 13 amino acids. Per the germline V gene, CDR1 is MNHEY and CDR2 is SVGAGI. CDR3 sequence reads: CASSPSGNYGYTF. DNA for the CDR3: TGTGCCAGCAGTCCTTCGGGGAACTATGGCTACACCTTC.

V usage is TRBV2 and J usage is TRBJ2-1; TRBD2 is a possible D gene (5 bases). CDR3 length: 15 amino acids. Germline V gives CDR1 SNHLY, CDR2 FYNNEI. The V and J ends lost 7 bases and 0 bases respectively, with 13 bases between them. CDR3 amino acids: CASMASTVSYNEQFF. In DNA form, the CDR3 reads TGTGCCAGCATGGCTAGCACCGTCTCCTACAATGAGCAGTTCTTC.

DNA of the CDR3: TGTGCCAGCCTCCGGACAGGGGAATACGACATTCAGTACTTC. Protein product: CASLRTGEYDIQYF. The V call is TRBV2, the J call TRBJ2-4, with 9 bases identical to TRBD1. This CDR3 spans 14 amino acids. The germline gives CDR1 SNHLY, CDR2 FYNNEI. The J segment lost 8 bases and the V segment lost 8 bases, leaving 10 bases of the junction unmatched.

The CDR3 is CSVEVVVRGTQYF. The CDR3 bases are TGCAGCGTTGAAGTGGTAGTCCGAGGGACCCAGTACTTC. This chain links TRBV29-1 with TRBJ2-5; D gene ambiguous. This CDR3 is 13 amino acids long. V was cut by 1 base and J by 7 bases, with 13 bases left in between. Germline lookup yields CDR1 SQVTM and CDR2 ANQGSEA.